A single sample gave rise to the 27 T cell receptor beta chains below, sequenced in a study of blood T cells in healthy people across ages. Primers used in a second PCR of roughly 6 to 11 cycles were a sample-barcoded 5' primer and a J-beta primer mix. TCRdb redid the calling of the 5' RACE reads with MiXCR, one entry per CDR3 protein. Found here are 1.5 million to 2 million distinct CDR3 sequences, about 28% of them singletons; the top ten hold about 7.7%. The sequenced sample consisted of blood. The receptors here all came from a woman in her thirties in good health.

In this sample, this clonotype turned up many times. The chain is built from TRBV10-3 and TRBJ1-6; a weak D match, TRBD1 (5 bases). Germline loops: CDR1 ENHRY, CDR2 SYGVKD. CDR3 length: 12 amino acids. CDR3 bases: TGTGCGAACGGTCAGGGCAATTCACCCCTCCACTTT. As protein: CANGQGNSPLHF.

Concerning this clonotype itself: Sequence at one end of the junction differs from germline and may be a read error. V usage is TRBV28 and J usage is TRBJ2-4; D is possibly TRBD1 or TRBD2 (5 bases each). The J call could be wrong; TRBJ2-5 is a better fit for the DNA end. The CDR3 loop spans 14 amino acids. Looked up from germline, CDR1 is MDHEN and CDR2 is SYDVKM. The CDR3 is CAGSPGGGQETQYF. For the CDR3, the DNA is TGTGCCGGCAGCCCAGGTGGGGGCCAAGAGACCCAGTACTTC.

The V gene is TRBV15, the J gene TRBJ1-4; TRBD1 is a possible D gene (5 bases). CDR3 length equals 17 residues. From germline, CDR1 is LNHNV and CDR2 YYDKDF (reference sequence). V lost 1 base and J lost 0, with 12 bases in between. The CDR3 is CATSRGQGPATNEKLFF. The CDR3 coding sequence is TGTGCCACCAGCAGAGGCCAGGGACCTGCAACTAATGAAAAACTGTTTTTT.

This chain joins TRBV10-2 and TRBJ2-4; 9 bases line up with TRBD2. Trimming removed 6 bases from V and 2 bases from J; junction bases left unmatched: 5. Germline loops: CDR1 WSHSY, CDR2 SAAADI. CDR3 length equals 15 residues. CDR3 protein: CASRPSGVSKNIQYF. DNA of the CDR3: TGCGCCAGCAGGCCTAGCGGGGTGTCCAAAAACATTCAGTACTTC.

This clonotype was counted at least ten times. This chain uses TRBV5-1 with TRBJ1-2; 9 nucleotides agree with TRBD1. CDR1 is SGHRS and CDR2 is YFSETQ in the germline V gene. The CDR3 extends over 13 amino acids. Losses at the gene ends were 2 bases for V and 6 bases for J; bases not matched to a gene: 2. The CDR3 loop is CASSFWTGDGYTF. The CDR3, as DNA: TGCGCCAGCAGCTTTTGGACAGGGGATGGCTACACCTTC.

This clonotype was picked up many times. V usage is TRBV15 and J usage is TRBJ2-1; weak D call: TRBD2 (6 bases). This CDR3 has 11 amino acids. Trimming cost V 6 bases and J 9 bases, with 9 bases left between them. Germline V CDR1 and CDR2: LNHNV, YYDKDF (reference sequence). The CDR3 loop is CATRWGVEQFF. The CDR3, as DNA: TGTGCCACCAGGTGGGGGGTTGAGCAGTTCTTC.

As concerns this clonotype: The junction differs from germline at one of its ends, possibly a read error. The V call is TRBV5-5, the J call TRBJ2-1; tentatively, D is TRBD1 (6 bases). The CDR3 is 14 amino acids. Germline values: CDR1 SGHKS, CDR2 YYEKEE (reference sequence). Written as DNA, the CDR3 is TGTGCCGGCAGGGGCGTTAAGGGTCCCAATGAGCAGTTCTTC. The encoded protein is CAGRGVKGPNEQFF.

This clonotype was picked up a small number of times. V usage is TRBV15 and J usage is TRBJ2-5; D ambiguous. The CDR3 sequence is 13 residues long. V was cut by 0 bases and J by 11 bases, with 13 bases left in between. Germline assignment: CDR1 LNHNV and CDR2 YYDKDF (reference sequence). CDR3 bases: TGTGCCACCAGCAGAGATTGGGTAGTTGAGCAGTACTTC. This codes for CATSRDWVVEQYF.

This clonotype was picked up many times. This sequence joins TRBV6-5 and TRBJ2-5; D tentatively fits TRBD1 or TRBD2 (6 bases each). The length of the CDR3 is 13 residues. V dropped 1 base and J dropped 9 bases, with 12 bases sitting between them. The germline CDR1 and CDR2 sequences are MNHEY and SVGAGI. For the CDR3, the DNA is TGTGCCAGCAGTTACTTTTTGGAGGGGGCCCAGTACTTC. It specifies CASSYFLEGAQYF.

This clonotype showed up just a few times. J is TRBJ2-7 and V is TRBV10-1, with TRBD1 matching 7 bases. CDR1 and CDR2 from the germline V gene are WNHNN and SYGVQD (reference sequence). This CDR3 has 14 amino acids. V was clipped by 6 bases and J by 5 bases; unmatched bases: 10. The CDR3 sequence is CASSPDRESDEQYF. The CDR3 DNA reads TGCGCCAGCAGCCCTGACAGGGAATCCGACGAGCAGTACTTC.

This clonotype has ten or more counts. CDR3 sequence (DNA): TGTGCCAGCAGTGCTTTGCAGGGGCCCTACGAGCAGTACTTC. It yields the protein CASSALQGPYEQYF. This sequence joins TRBV9 and TRBJ2-7, with D maybe TRBD1 (6 bases). The CDR3 contains 14 residues. V was cut by 5 bases and J by 2 bases, with 14 bases left in between. Germline-derived CDR1 and CDR2 are SGDLS and YYNGEE.

This clonotype was recorded a few times. The chain combines TRBV6-5 with TRBJ1-2; D perhaps matches TRBD1 (5 bases). The CDR3 totals 15 residues. Germline-derived CDR1 and CDR2 are MNHEY and SVGAGI. V shed 0 bases and J shed 6 bases, with 14 bases lying between them. The CDR3 DNA is TGTGCCAGCAGTTACTCCCGGGGCTCCACTGATGGCTACACCTTC. Protein: CASSYSRGSTDGYTF.

V and J are TRBV6-1 and TRBJ1-3; 7 bases match TRBD1. The J segment lost 3 bases and the V segment lost 6 bases, leaving 5 bases of the junction unmatched. Germline V gene data show CDR1 as MNHNS and CDR2 as SASEGT. The CDR3 is 14 residues long. The CDR3 loop reads CASSTGDFGNTIYF. The CDR3 bases are TGTGCCAGCAGCACAGGGGATTTTGGAAACACCATATATTTT.

Only a few counts were recorded for this clonotype. The V call is TRBV20-1, the J call TRBJ2-3; 7 positions agree with TRBD2. There are 14 residues in the CDR3. V trimming: 3 bases; J trimming: 8 bases; junction bases outside the gene matches: 11. The germline V gene has CDR1 DFQATT and CDR2 SNEGSKA (reference sequence). CDR3 nucleotide sequence: TGCAGTGCTAGCGGACTAGGCGGTTCCCCTACGCAGTATTTT. This codes for CSASGLGGSPTQYF.

The genes are TRBV7-2 and TRBJ2-1; D may be TRBD1 or TRBD2 (5 bases each). This CDR3 has 14 residues. The V gene lost 5 bases and the J gene lost 9 bases, with 17 bases spanning the gap. CDR1 SGHTA and CDR2 FQGNSA come from the germline V gene. CDR3 region: CASSPRWGYSEQFF. CDR3 DNA sequence: TGTGCCAGCAGCCCGCGATGGGGGTATAGTGAGCAGTTCTTC.

This clonotype was counted a few times. J is TRBJ2-1 and V is TRBV4-3, with 8 bases matching TRBD1. The CDR3 sequence is 15 residues long. V lost 2 bases, J lost 7 bases, and 7 bases stayed unmatched. Germline CDR1 LGHNA, CDR2 YSLEER. The CDR3 DNA is TGCGCCAGCAGCCAACAGATCAGACAGGGGAATGAGCAGTTCTTC. Residues: CASSQQIRQGNEQFF.

The gene calls are TRBV10-3 and TRBJ2-3, with D uncertain. CDR3 length equals 13 residues. V was clipped by 8 bases and J by 4 bases, with 13 bases between them. Germline CDR1 is ENHRY and CDR2 is SYGVKD. The CDR3 nucleotides are TGTGCCATCCAAGCGCCAACTTCAGATACGCAGTATTTT. Its protein product is CAIQAPTSDTQYF.

This rearrangement joins TRBV28 to TRBJ1-1; D gene ambiguous. Germline lookup yields CDR1 MDHEN and CDR2 SYDVKM. The CDR3 has 13 residues. Between the trimmed V and J ends, which lost 6 bases and 1 base, there was a span of 9 bases. CDR3: CASRIQRNTEAFF. CDR3 in DNA: TGTGCCAGCAGGATACAGAGGAACACTGAAGCTTTCTTT.

With regard to this clonotype: A much larger clone is a single base away; this may be a read error. V is TRBV4-3 and J is TRBJ1-2; D ambiguous. CDR3 length: 14 residues. Germline-derived CDR1 and CDR2 are LGHNA and YSLEER. The V end was cut by 1 base, the J end by 3 bases, with 9 bases between. As DNA, the CDR3 is TGCGCCAGCAGCCAAGGGGCGGCAGACTATGGCTACACCTTC. Translation gives CASSQGAADYGYTF.

This clonotype appeared many times. The chain employs TRBV6-5 and TRBJ1-1; 7 bases are a match to TRBD1. This CDR3 region has 14 residues. The germline V gene encodes CDR1 MNHEY and CDR2 SVGAGI. V was clipped by 9 bases and J by 2 bases; unmatched bases: 9. The CDR3 loop is CASSRGTENTEAFF. As DNA, the CDR3 is TGTGCCAGTTCGCGCGGGACAGAAAACACTGAAGCTTTCTTT.

This chain links TRBV29-1 with TRBJ2-3; possible D gene TRBD1, 5 bases. With 4 bases removed from V and 0 bases from J, the gap between germline ends came to 14 bases. Germline values: CDR1 SQVTM, CDR2 ANQGSEA. This CDR3 region has 15 residues. CDR3: CSVGDQRQSTDTQYF. The CDR3 DNA reads TGCAGCGTTGGTGATCAGCGACAGAGCACAGATACGCAGTATTTT.

The rearrangement uses TRBV28 and TRBJ1-1; 7 bases map to TRBD1. Unmatched junction bases numbered 10, after V lost 5 bases and J lost 4 bases. The germline V gene has CDR1 MDHEN and CDR2 SYDVKM. This CDR3 is built from 15 residues. The CDR3 sequence: CASSPLEGAGTEAFF. The CDR3 nucleotides read TGTGCCAGCAGTCCGCTGGAGGGGGCCGGCACTGAAGCTTTCTTT.

In this sample, this clonotype turned up once. The chain uses TRBV2 and TRBJ2-7, with 8 bases lining up with TRBD2. The V gene end was trimmed by 4 bases and the J gene end by 7 bases; junction bases not matched to a gene: 12. Germline V gene lookup returns CDR1 SNHLY and CDR2 FYNNEI. The CDR3 spans 15 residues. The CDR3 DNA reads TGTGCCAGCAGTGCTGAGCGGGGGTCCAGCAATGAGCAGTACTTC. It specifies CASSAERGSSNEQYF.

The sample holds a few counts of this clonotype. The chain recombines TRBV6-2 or TRBV6-3 with TRBJ1-2, with 8 bases identical to TRBD1. Germline V gene lookup returns CDR1 MNHEY and CDR2 SVGEGT. Trimming removed 5 bases from V and 4 bases from J; junction bases left unmatched: 9. The CDR3 spans 15 residues. DNA for the CDR3: TGTGCCAGCAGTCCCGGGACAGGAGGCATCTATGGCTACACCTTC. Amino acid sequence: CASSPGTGGIYGYTF.

A note on this clonotype: A much larger clone lies one base from this, so it may be a read error. The CDR3, as DNA: TGTGCCATCAGTGAGTCTAAGCAGACAGACAGCTATGGCTACACCTTC. This gives the protein CAISESKQTDSYGYTF. V usage is TRBV10-3 and J usage is TRBJ1-2; D perhaps matches TRBD1 (5 bases). Germline V gene lookup returns CDR1 ENHRY and CDR2 SYGVKD. The CDR3 spans 16 residues. With 0 bases removed from V and 4 bases from J, the gap between germline ends came to 15 bases.

The V and J genes are TRBV6-6 and TRBJ1-2, with no clear D. CDR1 MNHNY and CDR2 SVGAGI come from the germline V gene (reference sequence). Deletions cut 6 bases from V and 5 bases from J, with 7 bases between. The CDR3 is 11 amino acids. The CDR3, as DNA: TGTGCCAGCAGGGGTGATTATGGCTACACCTTC. Its translation is CASRGDYGYTF.

This chain uses TRBV29-1 with TRBJ2-5; D gene unclear. The length of the CDR3 is 10 residues. V was pared by 4 bases and J by 11 bases, with 11 bases between. Germline V gives CDR1 SQVTM, CDR2 ANQGSEA. CDR3 in DNA: TGCAGCGTTGTTACCAATGAGCAGTACTTC. Translated, it gives CSVVTNEQYF.